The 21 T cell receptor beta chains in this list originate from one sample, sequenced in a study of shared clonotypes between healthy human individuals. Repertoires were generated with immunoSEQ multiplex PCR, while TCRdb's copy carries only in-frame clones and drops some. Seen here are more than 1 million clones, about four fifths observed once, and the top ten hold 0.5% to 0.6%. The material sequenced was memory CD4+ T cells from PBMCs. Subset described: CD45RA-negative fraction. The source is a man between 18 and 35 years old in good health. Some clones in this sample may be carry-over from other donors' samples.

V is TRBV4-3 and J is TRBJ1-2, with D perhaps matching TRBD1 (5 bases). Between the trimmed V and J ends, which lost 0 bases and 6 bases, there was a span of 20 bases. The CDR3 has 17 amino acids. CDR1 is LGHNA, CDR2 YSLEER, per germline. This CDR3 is CASSQDLSRGRAHGYTF. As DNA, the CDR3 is TGCGCCAGCAGCCAAGATTTGAGTCGGGGCAGGGCCCATGGCTACACCTTC.

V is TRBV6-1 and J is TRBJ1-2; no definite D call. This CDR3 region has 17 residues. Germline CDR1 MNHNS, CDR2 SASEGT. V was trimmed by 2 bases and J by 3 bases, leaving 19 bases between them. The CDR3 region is CASSELDWRNWDYGYTF. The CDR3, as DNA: TGTGCCAGCAGTGAATTGGACTGGAGGAACTGGGACTATGGCTACACCTTC.

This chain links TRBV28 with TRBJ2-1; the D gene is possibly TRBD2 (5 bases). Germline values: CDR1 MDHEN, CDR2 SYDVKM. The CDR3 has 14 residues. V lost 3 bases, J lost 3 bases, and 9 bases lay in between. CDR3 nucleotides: TGTGCCAGCAGTTTTGGCGGGCGCTACAATGAGCAGTTCTTC. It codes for CASSFGGRYNEQFF.

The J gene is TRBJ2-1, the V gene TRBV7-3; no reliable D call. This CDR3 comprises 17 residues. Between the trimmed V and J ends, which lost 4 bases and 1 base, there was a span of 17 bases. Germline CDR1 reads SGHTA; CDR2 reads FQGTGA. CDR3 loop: CASSSQPGRRSYNEQFF. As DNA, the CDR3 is TGTGCCAGCAGCTCTCAGCCCGGACGTAGGTCCTACAATGAGCAGTTCTTC.

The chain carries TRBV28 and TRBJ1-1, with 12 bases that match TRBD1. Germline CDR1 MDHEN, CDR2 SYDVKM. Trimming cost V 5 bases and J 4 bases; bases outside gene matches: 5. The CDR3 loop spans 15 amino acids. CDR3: CASSPWGQGATEAFF. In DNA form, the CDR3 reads TGTGCCAGCAGTCCCTGGGGACAGGGGGCCACTGAAGCTTTCTTT.

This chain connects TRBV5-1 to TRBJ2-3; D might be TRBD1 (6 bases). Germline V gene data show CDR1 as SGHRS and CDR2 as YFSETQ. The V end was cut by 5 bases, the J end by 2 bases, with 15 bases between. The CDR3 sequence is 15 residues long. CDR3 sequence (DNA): TGCGCCAGCAGTCAACAGGGAGCCCCCACAGATACGCAGTATTTT. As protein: CASSQQGAPTDTQYF.

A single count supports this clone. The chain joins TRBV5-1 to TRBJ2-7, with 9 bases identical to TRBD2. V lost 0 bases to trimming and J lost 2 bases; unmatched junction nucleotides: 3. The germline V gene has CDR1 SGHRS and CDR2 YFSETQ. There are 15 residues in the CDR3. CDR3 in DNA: TGCGCCAGCAGCTTGGAGGTAGCGGGAGCCTACGAGCAGTACTTC. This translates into CASSLEVAGAYEQYF.

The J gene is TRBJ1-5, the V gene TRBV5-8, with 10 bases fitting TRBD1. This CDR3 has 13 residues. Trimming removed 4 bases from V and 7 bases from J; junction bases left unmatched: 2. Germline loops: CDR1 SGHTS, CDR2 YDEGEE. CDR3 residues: CASSRDRGQPQHF. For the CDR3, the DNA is TGTGCCAGCAGCAGGGACAGGGGCCAGCCCCAGCATTTT.

CDR3 sequence: CASSVAAGFGANVLTF. CDR3 in DNA: TGTGCCAGCAGCGTAGCGGCGGGGTTCGGGGCCAACGTCCTGACTTTC. J is TRBJ2-6 and V is TRBV9, with D tentatively TRBD2 (6 bases). This CDR3 contains 16 residues. V was trimmed by 0 bases and J by 4 bases, leaving 11 bases between them. Germline values: CDR1 SGDLS, CDR2 YYNGEE.

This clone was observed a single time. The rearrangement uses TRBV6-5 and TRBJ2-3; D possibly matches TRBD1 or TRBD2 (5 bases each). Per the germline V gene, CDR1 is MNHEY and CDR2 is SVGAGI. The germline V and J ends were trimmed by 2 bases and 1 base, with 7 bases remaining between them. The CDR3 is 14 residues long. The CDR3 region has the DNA TGTGCCAGCAGTTACCCGGGACGCACAGATACGCAGTATTTT. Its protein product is CASSYPGRTDTQYF.

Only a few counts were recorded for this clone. The CDR3 coding sequence is TGCGCCAGCAGCCAAGAATTCACATGGGGAGCGAATCAGCCCCAGCATTTT. Its protein is CASSQEFTWGANQPQHF. This chain connects TRBV4-1 to TRBJ1-5; D remains unclear. Germline-derived CDR1 and CDR2 are MGHRA and YSYEKL. The CDR3 is made up of 17 amino acids. The ends were cut back, 0 bases at V and 4 bases at J, with 16 bases in the middle.

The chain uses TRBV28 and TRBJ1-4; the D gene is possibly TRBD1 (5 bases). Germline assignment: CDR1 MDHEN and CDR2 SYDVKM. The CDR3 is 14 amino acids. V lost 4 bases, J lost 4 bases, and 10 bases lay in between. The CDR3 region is CASSSGALNEKLFF. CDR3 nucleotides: TGTGCCAGCAGTTCTGGGGCCCTTAATGAAAAACTGTTTTTT.

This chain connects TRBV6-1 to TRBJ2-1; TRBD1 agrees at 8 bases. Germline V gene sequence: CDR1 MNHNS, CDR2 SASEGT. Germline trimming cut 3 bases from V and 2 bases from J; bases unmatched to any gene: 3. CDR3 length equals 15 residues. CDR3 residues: CASSEGQVTYNEQFF. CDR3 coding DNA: TGTGCCAGCAGTGAGGGACAGGTAACCTACAATGAGCAGTTCTTC.

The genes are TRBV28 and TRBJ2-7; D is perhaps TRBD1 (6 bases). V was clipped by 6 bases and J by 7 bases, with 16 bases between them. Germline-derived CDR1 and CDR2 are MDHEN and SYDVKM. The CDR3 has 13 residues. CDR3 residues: CASRGAPKREQYF. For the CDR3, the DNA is TGTGCCAGCAGGGGGGCCCCAAAAAGGGAGCAGTACTTC.

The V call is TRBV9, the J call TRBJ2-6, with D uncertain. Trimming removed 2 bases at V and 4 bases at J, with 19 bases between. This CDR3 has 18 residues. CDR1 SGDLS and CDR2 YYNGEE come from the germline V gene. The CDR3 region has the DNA TGTGCCAGCAGCGTGGGCACCCAAAAAAGCTCAGGGGCCAACGTCCTGACTTTC. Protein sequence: CASSVGTQKSSGANVLTF. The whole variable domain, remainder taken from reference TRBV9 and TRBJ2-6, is DSGVTQTPKHLITATGQRVTLRCSPRSGDLSVYWYQQSLDQGLQFLIQYYNGEERAKGNILERFSAQQFPDLHSELNLSSLELGDSALYFCASSVGTQKSSGANVLTFGAGSRLTVL.

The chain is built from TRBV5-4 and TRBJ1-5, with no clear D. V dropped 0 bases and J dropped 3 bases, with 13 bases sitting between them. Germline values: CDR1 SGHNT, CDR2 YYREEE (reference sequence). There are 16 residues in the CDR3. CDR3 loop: CASSLGGFLSNQPQHF. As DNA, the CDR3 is TGTGCCAGCAGCTTGGGAGGTTTCCTATCCAATCAGCCCCAGCATTTT.

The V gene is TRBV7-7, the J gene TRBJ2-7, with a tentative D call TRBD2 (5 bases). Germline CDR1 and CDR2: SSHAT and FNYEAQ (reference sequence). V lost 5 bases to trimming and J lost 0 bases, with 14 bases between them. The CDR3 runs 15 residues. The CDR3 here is CASSPLSGSSYEQYF. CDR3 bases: TGTGCCAGCAGCCCCCTAAGCGGAAGCTCCTACGAGCAGTACTTC.

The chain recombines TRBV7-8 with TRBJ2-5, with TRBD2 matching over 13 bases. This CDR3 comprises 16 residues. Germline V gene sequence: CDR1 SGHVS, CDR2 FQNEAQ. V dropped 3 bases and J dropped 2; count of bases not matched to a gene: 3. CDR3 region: CASSLGLAGSQETQYF. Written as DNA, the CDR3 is TGTGCCAGCAGCTTGGGACTAGCGGGATCTCAAGAGACCCAGTACTTC.

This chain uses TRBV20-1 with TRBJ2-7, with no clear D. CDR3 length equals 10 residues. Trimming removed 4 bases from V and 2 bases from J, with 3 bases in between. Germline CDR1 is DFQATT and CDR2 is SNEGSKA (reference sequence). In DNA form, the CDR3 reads TGCAGTGCTAACACCTACGAGCAGTACTTC. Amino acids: CSANTYEQYF.

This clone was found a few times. The CDR3 nucleotides are TGTGCCAGCAGTACAACAAGAGATGGAAACACCATATATTTT. Translation gives CASSTTRDGNTIYF. The chain has TRBV27 and TRBJ1-3; no clear D. This CDR3 contains 14 residues. The V and J ends lost 5 bases and 3 bases respectively, with 11 bases between them. Germline CDR1 reads MNHEY; CDR2 reads SMNVEV (reference sequence).

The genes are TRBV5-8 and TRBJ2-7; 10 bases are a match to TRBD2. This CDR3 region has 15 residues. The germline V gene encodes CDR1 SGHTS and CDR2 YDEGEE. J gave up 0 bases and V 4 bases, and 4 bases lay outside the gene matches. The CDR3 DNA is TGTGCCAGCAGCCGAGCGGGGGGGAGCTCCTACGAGCAGTACTTC. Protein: CASSRAGGSSYEQYF.